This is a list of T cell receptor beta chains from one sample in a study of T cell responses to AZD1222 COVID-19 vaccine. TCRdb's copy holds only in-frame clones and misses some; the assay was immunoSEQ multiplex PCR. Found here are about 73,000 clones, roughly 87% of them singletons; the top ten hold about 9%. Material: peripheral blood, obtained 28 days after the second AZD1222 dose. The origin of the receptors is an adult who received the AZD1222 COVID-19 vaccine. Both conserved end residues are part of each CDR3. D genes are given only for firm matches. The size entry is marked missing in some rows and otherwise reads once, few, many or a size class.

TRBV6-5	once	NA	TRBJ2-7	CASRSHYEQYF	TGTGCCAGCAGGTCCCACTACGAGCAGTACTTC
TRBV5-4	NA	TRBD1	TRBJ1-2	CASSSGTVDYGYTF	TGTGCCAGCAGCTCCGGGACAGTGGACTATGGCTACACCTTC
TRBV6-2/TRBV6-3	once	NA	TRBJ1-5	CASSYSRGSNQPQHF	TGTGCCAGCAGTTACTCGCGAGGTAGCAATCAGCCCCAGCATTTT
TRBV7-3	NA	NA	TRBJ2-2	CASSRRATGEAGELFF	TGTGCCAGCAGCCGCCGGGCCACCGGAGAGGCCGGGGAGCTGTTTTTT
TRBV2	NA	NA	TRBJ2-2	CASSEASQGELFF	TGTGCCAGCAGTGAGGCGTCCCAGGGGGAGCTGTTTTTT
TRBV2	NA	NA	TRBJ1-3	CASRESSGNTIYF	TGTGCCAGCAGGGAGAGCTCTGGAAACACCATATATTTT
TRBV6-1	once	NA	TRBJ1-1	CASSESVAFF	TGTGCCAGCAGTGAATCGGTAGCTTTCTTT
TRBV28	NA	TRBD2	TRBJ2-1	CASRFSGRGNNEQFF	TGTGCCAGCAGGTTCAGCGGGAGGGGGAACAATGAGCAGTTCTTC
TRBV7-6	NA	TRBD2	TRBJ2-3	CASSPGGGPRGTDTQYF	TGTGCCAGCAGCCCCGGGGGGGGGCCGCGAGGCACAGATACGCAGTATTTT
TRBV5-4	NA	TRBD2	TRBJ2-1	CASSTGTSGGSYNEQFF	TGTGCCAGCAGCACCGGGACTAGCGGGGGCTCCTACAATGAGCAGTTCTTC
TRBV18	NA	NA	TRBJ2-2	CASANPAGQGTGELFF	TGTGCCAGCGCCAATCCGGCGGGCCAGGGGACCGGGGAGCTGTTTTTT
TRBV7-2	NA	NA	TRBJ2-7	CASSLDQRASHLYEQYF	TGTGCCAGCAGCTTAGATCAGCGAGCAAGTCACCTCTACGAGCAGTACTTC
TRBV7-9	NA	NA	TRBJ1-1	CASSLAGALEAFF	TGTGCCAGCAGCTTAGCTGGGGCCCTTGAAGCTTTCTTT
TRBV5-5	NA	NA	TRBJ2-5	CASSFRDIKQETQYF	TGTGCCAGCAGCTTCCGGGACATTAAGCAAGAGACCCAGTACTTC